A single sample is the source of the 27 T cell receptor beta chains below, sequenced in a study of cytomegalovirus exposure and HLA in healthy donors. With 60 Vbeta and 13 Jbeta primers, the PCR was carried out. The protocol was immunoSEQ multiplex PCR, while the TCRdb copy is restricted to in-frame clones and leaves out a portion. The top ten clones hold 1.5% to 2% of a sample with roughly 70,000 clones, approximately 82% of them seen once. Sample: PBMCs. The receptors originated from a young man in good health and CMV-seronegative.

The chain recombines TRBV27 with TRBJ2-7; D is perhaps TRBD2 (6 bases). Germline V gives CDR1 MNHEY, CDR2 SMNVEV (reference sequence). Trimming stripped 2 bases from V and 7 bases from J, with 15 bases between. This CDR3 spans 14 amino acids. In nucleotides, the CDR3 is TGTGCCAGCAGTTTAAACGGGGGTTCCGGAGAGCAGTACTTC. Its translation is CASSLNGGSGEQYF.

This sequence joins TRBV27 and TRBJ1-5; perhaps TRBD1 as D (6 bases). Germline V gene lookup returns CDR1 MNHEY and CDR2 SMNVEV (reference sequence). The CDR3 covers 16 residues. The V end lost 1 base, the J end lost 4 bases, and 14 bases lay between the germline ends. CDR3 sequence reads: CASSLLSGATNQPQHF. CDR3 DNA sequence: TGTGCCAGCAGTTTATTATCAGGGGCGACGAATCAGCCCCAGCATTTT.

J is TRBJ1-2 and V is TRBV19, with no clear D. CDR1 and CDR2 (germline): LNHDA, SQIVND (reference sequence). Deletions cut 4 bases from V and 4 bases from J, with 13 bases between. The CDR3 consists of 14 residues. CDR3 coding DNA: TGTGCCAGTAGTACCACAAATCCCCCCTATGGCTACACCTTC. It encodes CASSTTNPPYGYTF.

V is TRBV9 and J is TRBJ1-6, with a weak D call TRBD1 (5 bases). The CDR3 length is 14 residues. The germline gives CDR1 SGDLS, CDR2 YYNGEE. Trimming shortened V by 0 bases and J by 7 bases, and 8 bases separated the two germline ends. CDR3 amino acids: CASSVEGLNSPLHF. Here the CDR3 DNA reads TGTGCCAGCAGCGTAGAGGGGCTAAATTCACCCCTCCACTTT.

This chain joins TRBV4-1 and TRBJ1-1, with D possibly matching TRBD1 (5 bases). V shed 1 base and J shed 4 bases, with 10 bases lying between them. CDR1 MGHRA and CDR2 YSYEKL come from the germline V gene. This CDR3 contains 14 residues. In DNA form, the CDR3 reads TGCGCCAGCAGCCAAGGACAGCGACTCACTGAAGCTTTCTTT. Translating it yields CASSQGQRLTEAFF.

The chain links TRBV7-3 to TRBJ2-2, with a tentative D call TRBD1 (5 bases). This CDR3 region has 15 residues. Germline V CDR1 and CDR2: SGHTA, FQGTGA. V gave up 3 bases and J gave up 6 bases, with 14 bases separating them. The CDR3 nucleotides are TGTGCCAGCAGCTTGACTGCAGGGTTATCCGGGGAGCTGTTTTTT. Residues: CASSLTAGLSGELFF.

CDR3 loop: CAWSYGGPETNYGYTF. The DNA for the CDR3 is TGTGCCTGGTCATACGGAGGACCTGAGACAAACTATGGCTACACCTTC. V and J are TRBV30 and TRBJ1-2, with D uncertain. Trimming took 5 bases from V and 2 from J, leaving 21 bases between them. This CDR3 contains 16 residues. Germline V lookup: CDR1 GTSNPN, CDR2 SVGIG (reference sequence).

The chain recombines TRBV6-5 with TRBJ1-3; D is perhaps TRBD1 (6 bases). V was pared by 7 bases and J by 3 bases, with 16 bases between. Per germline, CDR1 MNHEY and CDR2 SVGAGI. The CDR3 totals 15 residues. Here the CDR3 DNA reads TGTGCCAGCACCTCTCAAAGGGGGTTTGGAAACACCATATATTTT. Protein product: CASTSQRGFGNTIYF.

The chain recombines TRBV28 with TRBJ1-1, with 9 bases lining up with TRBD1. CDR3 length: 16 residues. V trimming: 7 bases; J trimming: 5 bases; junction bases outside the gene matches: 14. The germline CDR1 and CDR2 sequences are MDHEN and SYDVKM. The CDR3 sequence is CASTQRWTGVRTEAFF. CDR3 sequence (DNA): TGTGCCAGCACCCAAAGGTGGACAGGGGTTCGGACTGAAGCTTTCTTT.

The chain recombines TRBV7-3 with TRBJ2-2, with a weak D call TRBD1 (5 bases). V shed 8 bases and J shed 6 bases, with 13 bases lying between them. The CDR3 extends over 13 amino acids. CDR1 and CDR2 from the germline V gene are SGHTA and FQGTGA. CDR3 in amino acids: CASSPGPPGELFF. In DNA, the CDR3 is TGTGCCAGCTCCCCAGGGCCCCCCGGGGAGCTGTTTTTT.

The V call is TRBV27, the J call TRBJ1-6; 7 nucleotides align to TRBD1. Germline-derived CDR1 and CDR2 are MNHEY and SMNVEV (reference sequence). The CDR3 extends over 14 amino acids. With V trimmed by 5 bases and J by 10 bases, 8 bases remained unmatched. This CDR3 is CASSPTGPRSPLHF. CDR3 in DNA: TGTGCCAGCAGTCCGACAGGGCCCCGGTCACCCCTCCACTTT.

The chain carries TRBV5-4 and TRBJ1-2, with TRBD1 matching over 12 bases. The CDR3 sequence is 15 residues long. Germline CDR1 and CDR2: SGHNT and YYREEE (reference sequence). Trimming at V came to 3 bases and at J to 5 bases, leaving 5 bases not matched to a gene. The CDR3 DNA follows: TGTGCCAGCAGCTGGGACAGGGGGCAGGGGTATGGCTACACCTTC. Its protein is CASSWDRGQGYGYTF.

V and J are TRBV19 and TRBJ1-2; D is ambiguous. V lost 7 bases to trimming and J lost 3 bases, with 9 bases between them. The CDR3 is 12 residues long. Germline V gene sequence: CDR1 LNHDA, CDR2 SQIVND (reference sequence). This CDR3 is CASKAGYYGYTF. The CDR3 DNA is TGTGCCAGTAAGGCAGGCTACTATGGCTACACCTTC. The full variable domain, with the rest looked up from reference TRBV19 and TRBJ1-2, is DGGITQSPKYLFRKEGQNVTLSCEQNLNHDAMYWYRQDPGQGLRLIYYSQIVNDFQKGDIAEGYSVSREKKESFPLTVTSAQKNPTAFYLCASKAGYYGYTFGSGTRLTVV.

This clone appeared a single time. J is TRBJ1-3 and V is TRBV9; D gene unclear. The germline CDR1 and CDR2 sequences are SGDLS and YYNGEE. V shed 0 bases and J shed 2 bases, with 6 bases lying between them. There are 14 residues in the CDR3. As DNA, the CDR3 is TGTGCCAGCAGCGTAGAACTCGCTGGAAACACCATATATTTT. Translating it yields CASSVELAGNTIYF.

The V and J genes are TRBV5-1 and TRBJ2-3; 8 nucleotides align to TRBD2. CDR3 size: 14 residues. After removal of 2 bases from V and 3 bases from J, the junction contained 2 bases not matched to a gene. CDR1 and CDR2 from the germline V gene are SGHRS and YFSETQ. CDR3 sequence reads: CASSFTSGTDTQYF. The CDR3 bases are TGCGCCAGCAGCTTCACTAGCGGTACAGATACGCAGTATTTT.

This rearrangement joins TRBV29-1 to TRBJ2-5; 7 bases agree with TRBD2. The germline V gene encodes CDR1 SQVTM and CDR2 ANQGSEA. CDR3 size: 12 residues. V was pared by 3 bases and J by 5 bases, with 3 bases of the junction left unmatched. CDR3 loop: CSVDWEGETQYF. The CDR3 bases are TGCAGCGTTGATTGGGAGGGCGAGACCCAGTACTTC.

This clone has more than one count but fewer than ten. The V and J genes are TRBV4-2 and TRBJ1-1, with D possibly TRBD1 on 6 matching bases. V gave up 4 bases and J gave up 5 bases, with 23 bases separating them. Germline CDR1 reads LGHNA; CDR2 reads YNFKEQ. This CDR3 comprises 17 residues. The CDR3 sequence is CASSPREGVSSWTEAFF. As DNA, the CDR3 is TGTGCCAGCAGCCCCCGGGAGGGGGTCTCCTCGTGGACTGAAGCTTTCTTT.

The chain carries TRBV6-1 and TRBJ2-2, with D hard to call. Trimming stripped 4 bases from V and 5 bases from J, with 8 bases between. This CDR3 has 13 amino acids. Per germline, CDR1 MNHNS and CDR2 SASEGT. The CDR3 coding sequence is TGTGCCAGCAGTGGAAGCAGGACCGGGGAGCTGTTTTTT. Translated: CASSGSRTGELFF.

This clone has more than one count but fewer than ten. The V call is TRBV7-3, the J call TRBJ2-1; D remains ambiguous. The CDR3 totals 12 residues. The V gene lost 5 bases and the J gene lost 8 bases, with 10 bases spanning the gap. CDR1 is SGHTA, CDR2 FQGTGA, per germline. CDR3 sequence reads: CASSRLGDEQFF. The CDR3 coding sequence is TGTGCCAGCAGCCGCTTGGGCGATGAGCAGTTCTTC.

This rearrangement joins TRBV7-8 to TRBJ2-7; D is unclear. V was clipped by 5 bases and J by 4 bases, with 15 bases between them. The CDR3 contains 14 residues. The germline V gene encodes CDR1 SGHVS and CDR2 FQNEAQ. The CDR3 here is CASSPLQTTYEQYF. In nucleotides, the CDR3 is TGTGCCAGCAGCCCTCTGCAGACGACTTACGAGCAGTACTTC.

This chain connects TRBV4-1 to TRBJ2-2; 11 bases map to TRBD1. The CDR3 contains 17 residues. Germline V gives CDR1 MGHRA, CDR2 YSYEKL. J gave up 2 bases and V 3 bases, and 5 bases lay outside the gene matches. The CDR3 here is CASSHWTGGANTGELFF. In nucleotides, the CDR3 is TGCGCCAGCAGCCATTGGACAGGGGGCGCAAACACCGGGGAGCTGTTTTTT.

J is TRBJ2-7 and V is TRBV19; 8 bases align to TRBD1. The CDR3 spans 15 residues. V was clipped by 7 bases and J by 3 bases; unmatched bases: 11. Germline V gives CDR1 LNHDA, CDR2 SQIVND (reference sequence). CDR3 in amino acids: CASTIGTGEGYEQYF. Written as DNA, the CDR3 is TGTGCCAGTACCATTGGGACAGGAGAAGGCTACGAGCAGTACTTC. The variable domain in full, with the rest retrieved from reference TRBV19 and TRBJ2-7, is DGGITQSPKYLFRKEGQNVTLSCEQNLNHDAMYWYRQDPGQGLRLIYYSQIVNDFQKGDIAEGYSVSREKKESFPLTVTSAQKNPTAFYLCASTIGTGEGYEQYFGPGTRLTVT.

The chain combines TRBV6-1 with TRBJ2-6; TRBD2 matches at 7 bases. CDR3 size: 15 residues. Unmatched junction bases numbered 0, after V lost 1 base and J lost 3 bases. Germline CDR1 and CDR2: MNHNS and SASEGT. CDR3 region: CASSEGGSGANVLTF. As DNA, the CDR3 is TGTGCCAGCAGTGAAGGCGGGAGTGGGGCCAACGTCCTGACTTTC.

Comments on this clone: The sample holds other DNA sequences that translate to the same CDR3. The genes are TRBV4-3 and TRBJ1-2; possible D gene TRBD1, 5 bases. V was clipped by 3 bases and J by 6 bases, with 17 bases between them. This CDR3 spans 15 amino acids. Germline assignment: CDR1 LGHNA and CDR2 YSLEER. The chain's CDR3 is CASSHFRWGVDGYTF. Here the CDR3 DNA reads TGCGCCAGCAGCCATTTTCGATGGGGGGTAGATGGCTACACCTTC.

This rearrangement joins TRBV7-2 to TRBJ2-5; TRBD2 matches at 7 bases. The J call is doubtful: the DNA matches TRBJ2-7 better. This CDR3 comprises 14 residues. Germline V lookup: CDR1 SGHTA, CDR2 FQGNSA. The CDR3 nucleotides read TGTGCCAGCAGCCTTGACGGGACTACCTACGAGCAGTACTTC. Translated: CASSLDGTTYEQYF.

The chain links TRBV6-5 to TRBJ2-7; tentative D call: TRBD1 (7 bases). The CDR3 runs to 15 residues. Per the germline V gene, CDR1 is MNHEY and CDR2 is SVGAGI. The germline V and J ends were trimmed by 6 bases and 2 bases, with 17 bases remaining between them. CDR3 sequence (DNA): TGTGCCAGCAGGCCAGGGGGAGGCAGCCCCTACGAGCAGTACTTC. It translates to CASRPGGGSPYEQYF.

This chain links TRBV9 with TRBJ2-2; TRBD2 matches 9 bases. Unmatched junction bases numbered 4, after V lost 0 bases and J lost 4 bases. Germline V CDR1 and CDR2: SGDLS, YYNGEE. The length of the CDR3 is 16 residues. The CDR3 reads CASSVDPRGGTGELFF. CDR3 DNA: TGTGCCAGCAGCGTAGATCCGCGGGGGGGCACCGGGGAGCTGTTTTTT. The entire variable domain, with the rest obtained from reference TRBV9 and TRBJ2-2, is as follows: DSGVTQTPKHLITATGQRVTLRCSPRSGDLSVYWYQQSLDQGLQFLIQYYNGEERAKGNILERFSAQQFPDLHSELNLSSLELGDSALYFCASSVDPRGGTGELFFGEGSRLTVL.